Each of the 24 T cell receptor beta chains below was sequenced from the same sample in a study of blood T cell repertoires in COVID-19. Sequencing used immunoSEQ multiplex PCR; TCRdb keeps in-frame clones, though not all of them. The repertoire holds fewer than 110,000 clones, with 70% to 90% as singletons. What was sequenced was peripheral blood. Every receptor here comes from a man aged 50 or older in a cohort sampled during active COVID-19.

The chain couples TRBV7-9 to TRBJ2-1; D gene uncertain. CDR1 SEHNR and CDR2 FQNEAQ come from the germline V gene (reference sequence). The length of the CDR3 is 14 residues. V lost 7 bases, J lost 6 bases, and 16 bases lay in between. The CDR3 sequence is CASIEMSAANEQFF. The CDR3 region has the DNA TGTGCCAGCATCGAGATGTCGGCGGCCAATGAGCAGTTCTTC.

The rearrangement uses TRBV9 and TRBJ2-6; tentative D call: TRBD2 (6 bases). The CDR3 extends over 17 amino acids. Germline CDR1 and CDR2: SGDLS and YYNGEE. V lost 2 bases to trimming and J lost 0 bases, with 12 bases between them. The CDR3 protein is CASSVGGAPSGANVLTF. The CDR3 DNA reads TGTGCCAGCAGCGTCGGCGGGGCCCCCTCTGGGGCCAACGTCCTGACTTTC. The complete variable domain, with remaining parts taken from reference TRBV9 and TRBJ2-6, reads DSGVTQTPKHLITATGQRVTLRCSPRSGDLSVYWYQQSLDQGLQFLIQYYNGEERAKGNILERFSAQQFPDLHSELNLSSLELGDSALYFCASSVGGAPSGANVLTFGAGSRLTVL.

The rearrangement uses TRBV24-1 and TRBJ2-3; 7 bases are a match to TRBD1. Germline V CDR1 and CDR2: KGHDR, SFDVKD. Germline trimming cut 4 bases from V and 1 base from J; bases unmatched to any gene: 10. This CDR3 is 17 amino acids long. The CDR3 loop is CATSDRTGTEGTDTQYF. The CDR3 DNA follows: TGTGCCACCAGTGACAGAACAGGGACAGAAGGCACAGATACGCAGTATTTT.

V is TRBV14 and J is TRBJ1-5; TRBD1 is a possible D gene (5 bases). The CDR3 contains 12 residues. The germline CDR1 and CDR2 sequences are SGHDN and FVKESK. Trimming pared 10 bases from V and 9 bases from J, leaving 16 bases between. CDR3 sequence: CATGRGERPQHF. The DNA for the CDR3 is TGTGCCACCGGACGGGGGGAGCGGCCCCAGCATTTT.

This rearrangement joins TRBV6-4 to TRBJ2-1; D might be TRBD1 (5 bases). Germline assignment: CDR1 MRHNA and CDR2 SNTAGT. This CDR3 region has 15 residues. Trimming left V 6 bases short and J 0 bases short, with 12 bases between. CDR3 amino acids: CASSPDSSSYNEQFF. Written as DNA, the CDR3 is TGTGCCAGCAGCCCAGACAGTAGCTCCTACAATGAGCAGTTCTTC.

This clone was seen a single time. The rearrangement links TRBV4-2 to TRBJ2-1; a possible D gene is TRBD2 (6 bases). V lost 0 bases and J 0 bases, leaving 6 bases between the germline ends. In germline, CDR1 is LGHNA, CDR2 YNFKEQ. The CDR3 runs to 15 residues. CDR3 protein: CASSQDGSSYNEQFF. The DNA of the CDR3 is TGTGCCAGCAGCCAAGACGGGAGCTCCTACAATGAGCAGTTCTTC.

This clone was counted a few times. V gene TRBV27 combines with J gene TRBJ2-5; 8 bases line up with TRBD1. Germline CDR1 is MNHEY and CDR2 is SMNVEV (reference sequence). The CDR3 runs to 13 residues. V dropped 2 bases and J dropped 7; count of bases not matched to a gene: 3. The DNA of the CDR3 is TGTGCCAGCAGTTTAACAGGGGGTGGGACCCAGTACTTC. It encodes CASSLTGGGTQYF.

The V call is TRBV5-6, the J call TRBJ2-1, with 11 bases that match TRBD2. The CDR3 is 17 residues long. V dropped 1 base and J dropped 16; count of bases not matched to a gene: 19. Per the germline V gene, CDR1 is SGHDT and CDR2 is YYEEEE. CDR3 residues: CASSLLSGGAQPSHGFF. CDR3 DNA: TGTGCCAGCAGCTTGCTTAGCGGGGGGGCCCAACCTAGCCACGGTTTCTTC.

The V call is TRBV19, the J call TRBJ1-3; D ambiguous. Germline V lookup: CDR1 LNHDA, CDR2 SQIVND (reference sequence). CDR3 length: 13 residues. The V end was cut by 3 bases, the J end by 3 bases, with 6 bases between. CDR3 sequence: CASSIGLGNTIYF. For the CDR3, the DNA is TGTGCCAGTAGTATCGGACTTGGAAACACCATATATTTT.

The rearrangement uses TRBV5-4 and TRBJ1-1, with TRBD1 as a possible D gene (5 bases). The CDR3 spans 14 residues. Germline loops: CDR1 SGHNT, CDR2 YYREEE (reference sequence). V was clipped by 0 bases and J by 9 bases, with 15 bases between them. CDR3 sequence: CASSLATGQGKAFF. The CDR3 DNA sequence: TGTGCCAGCAGCTTGGCCACTGGGCAGGGTAAAGCTTTCTTT.

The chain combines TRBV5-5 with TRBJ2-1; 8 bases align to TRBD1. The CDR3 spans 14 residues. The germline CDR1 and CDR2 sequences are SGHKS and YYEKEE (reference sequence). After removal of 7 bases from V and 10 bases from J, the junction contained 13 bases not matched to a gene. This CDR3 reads CASGFGTGRGEQFF. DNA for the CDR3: TGTGCCAGCGGTTTCGGGACAGGCAGGGGCGAGCAGTTCTTC.

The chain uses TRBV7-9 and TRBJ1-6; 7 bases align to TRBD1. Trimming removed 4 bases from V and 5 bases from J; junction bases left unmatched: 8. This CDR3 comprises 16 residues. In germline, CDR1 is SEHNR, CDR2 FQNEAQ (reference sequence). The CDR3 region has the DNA TGTGCCAGCAGCTACCTAAGACAGGGTAATAATTCACCCCTCCACTTT. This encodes CASSYLRQGNNSPLHF. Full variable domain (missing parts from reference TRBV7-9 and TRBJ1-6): DTGVSQNPRHKITKRGQNVTFRCDPISEHNRLYWYRQTLGQGPEFLTYFQNEAQLEKSRLLSDRFSAERPKGSFSTLEIQRTEQGDSAMYLCASSYLRQGNNSPLHFGNGTRLTVT.

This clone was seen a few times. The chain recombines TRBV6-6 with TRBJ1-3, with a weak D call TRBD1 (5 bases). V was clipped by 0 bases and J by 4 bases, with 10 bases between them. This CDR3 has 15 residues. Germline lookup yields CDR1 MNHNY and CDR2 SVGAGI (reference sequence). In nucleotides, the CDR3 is TGTGCCAGCAGTTACTCGGTGGACATAGGAAACACCATATATTTT. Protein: CASSYSVDIGNTIYF.

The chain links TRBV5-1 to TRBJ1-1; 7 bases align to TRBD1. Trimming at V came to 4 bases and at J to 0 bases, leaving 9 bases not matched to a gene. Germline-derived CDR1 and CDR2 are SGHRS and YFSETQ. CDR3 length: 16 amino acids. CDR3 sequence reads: CASSANRGQMNTEAFF. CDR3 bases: TGCGCCAGCAGCGCCAACAGGGGACAGATGAACACTGAAGCTTTCTTT. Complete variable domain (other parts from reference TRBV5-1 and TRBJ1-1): KAGVTQTPRYLIKTRGQQVTLSCSPISGHRSVSWYQQTPGQGLQFLFEYFSETQRNKGNFPGRFSGRQFSNSRSEMNVSTLELGDSALYLCASSANRGQMNTEAFFGQGTRLTVV.

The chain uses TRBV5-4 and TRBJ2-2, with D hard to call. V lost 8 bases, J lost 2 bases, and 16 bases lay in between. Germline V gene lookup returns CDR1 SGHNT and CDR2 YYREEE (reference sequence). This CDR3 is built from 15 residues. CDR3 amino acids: CASGPEAQNTGELFF. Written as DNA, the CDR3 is TGTGCCAGTGGTCCCGAAGCGCAAAACACCGGGGAGCTGTTTTTT.

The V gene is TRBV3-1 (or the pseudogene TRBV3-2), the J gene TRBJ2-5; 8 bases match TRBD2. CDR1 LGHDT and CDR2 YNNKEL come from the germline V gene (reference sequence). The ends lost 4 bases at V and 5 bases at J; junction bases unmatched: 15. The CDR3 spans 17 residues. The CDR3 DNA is TGTGCCAGCAGCCGTTCGGGATCGGGGGGGGCCGCGGAGACCCAGTACTTC. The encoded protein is CASSRSGSGGAAETQYF.

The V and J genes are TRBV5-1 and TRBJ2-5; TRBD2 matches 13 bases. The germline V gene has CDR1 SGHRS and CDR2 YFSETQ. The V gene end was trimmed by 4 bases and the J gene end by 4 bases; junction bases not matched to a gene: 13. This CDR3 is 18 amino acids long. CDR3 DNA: TGCGCCAGCAGCCCAGGCGGACTAGCGGGGGTCCCCGGAGAGACCCAGTACTTC. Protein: CASSPGGLAGVPGETQYF.

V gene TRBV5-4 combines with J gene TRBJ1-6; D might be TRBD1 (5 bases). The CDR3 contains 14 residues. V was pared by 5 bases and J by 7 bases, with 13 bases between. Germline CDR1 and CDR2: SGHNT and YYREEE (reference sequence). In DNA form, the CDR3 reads TGTGCCAGCAGACTACAAGGGGAAAATTCACCCCTCCACTTT. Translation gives CASRLQGENSPLHF.

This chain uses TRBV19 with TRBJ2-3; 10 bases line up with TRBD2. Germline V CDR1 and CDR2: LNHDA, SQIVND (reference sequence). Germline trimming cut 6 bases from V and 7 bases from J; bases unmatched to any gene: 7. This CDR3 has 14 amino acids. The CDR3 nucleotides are TGTGCCAGTAGGGTAAGCGGGGGGGCGTATACGCAGTATTTT. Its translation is CASRVSGGAYTQYF. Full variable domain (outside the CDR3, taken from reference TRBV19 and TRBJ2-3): DGGITQSPKYLFRKEGQNVTLSCEQNLNHDAMYWYRQDPGQGLRLIYYSQIVNDFQKGDIAEGYSVSREKKESFPLTVTSAQKNPTAFYLCASRVSGGAYTQYFGPGTRLTVL.

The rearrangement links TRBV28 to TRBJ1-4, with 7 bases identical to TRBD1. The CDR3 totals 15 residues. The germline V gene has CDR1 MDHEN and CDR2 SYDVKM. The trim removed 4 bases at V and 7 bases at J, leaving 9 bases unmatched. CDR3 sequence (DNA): TGTGCCAGCAGTTCCCCAACAGGGGCGGGTGAAAAACTGTTTTTT. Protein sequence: CASSSPTGAGEKLFF.

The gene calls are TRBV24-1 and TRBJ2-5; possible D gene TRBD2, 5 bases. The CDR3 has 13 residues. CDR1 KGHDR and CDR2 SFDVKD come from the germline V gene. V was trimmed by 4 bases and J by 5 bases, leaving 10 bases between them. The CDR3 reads CATSDPSRETQYF. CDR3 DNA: TGTGCCACCAGTGACCCTAGCCGGGAGACCCAGTACTTC.

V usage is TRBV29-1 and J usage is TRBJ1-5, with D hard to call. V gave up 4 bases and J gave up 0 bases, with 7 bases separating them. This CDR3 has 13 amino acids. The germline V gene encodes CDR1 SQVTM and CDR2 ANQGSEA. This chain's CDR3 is CSVVLNSNQPQHF. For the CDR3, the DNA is TGCAGCGTTGTTCTAAATAGCAATCAGCCCCAGCATTTT.

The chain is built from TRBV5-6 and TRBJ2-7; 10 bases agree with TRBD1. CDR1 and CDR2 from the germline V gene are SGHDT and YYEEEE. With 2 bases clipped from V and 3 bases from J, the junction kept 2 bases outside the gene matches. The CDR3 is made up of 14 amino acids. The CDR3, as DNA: TGTGCCAGCAGCTTTGGACAGGGGGGCTACGAGCAGTACTTC. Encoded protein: CASSFGQGGYEQYF.

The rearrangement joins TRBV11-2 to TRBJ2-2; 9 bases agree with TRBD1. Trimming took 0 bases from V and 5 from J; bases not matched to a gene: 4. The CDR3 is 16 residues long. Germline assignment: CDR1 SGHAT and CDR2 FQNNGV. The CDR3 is CASSLEGDRETGELFF. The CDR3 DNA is TGTGCCAGCAGCTTAGAGGGGGACAGGGAAACCGGGGAGCTGTTTTTT.